Shown below are 25 T cell receptor beta chains from a single sample sequenced in a study of blood T cells in healthy people across ages. Through a sample-barcoded 5' primer and a J-beta primer mix, a second PCR was run for roughly 7 to 12 cycles. TCRdb processed the 5' RACE reads anew with MiXCR; each CDR3 protein has one entry. In the table there are 1,500,000 or so distinct CDR3 sequences, approximately 39% of which are singletons. The source material was blood. These receptors were obtained from a woman aged 18 to 35 in good health.

This clonotype turned up a few times. The rearrangement uses TRBV7-9 and TRBJ2-7, with 8 nucleotides matching TRBD1. This CDR3 has 15 residues. Losses at the gene ends were 5 bases for V and 2 bases for J; bases not matched to a gene: 8. Germline V gives CDR1 SEHNR, CDR2 FQNEAQ (reference sequence). The CDR3 nucleotides are TGTGCCAGCAGCGAAGACAGGGGTTACGCCTACGAGCAGTACTTC. Amino acid sequence: CASSEDRGYAYEQYF.

The chain has TRBV12-3 or TRBV12-4 and TRBJ2-5, with D uncertain. The CDR3 loop spans 16 amino acids. V was trimmed by 2 bases and J by 1 base, leaving 14 bases between them. The CDR3 DNA reads TGTGCCAGCAGTTTATCTCCACCCGTAATCCAAGAGACCCAGTACTTC. It translates to CASSLSPPVIQETQYF.

This clonotype was counted a few times. The genes are TRBV10-3 and TRBJ2-5; D may correspond to TRBD1 or TRBD2 (5 bases each). Per germline, CDR1 ENHRY and CDR2 SYGVKD. V gave up 10 bases and J gave up 11 bases, with 23 bases separating them. This CDR3 is 13 amino acids long. CDR3 bases: TGTGCCACCAAACGGGGACCGGACAATGAGCAGTACTTC. Translating gives CATKRGPDNEQYF.

The chain links TRBV2 to TRBJ2-7, with 7 bases identical to TRBD1. The CDR3 covers 14 residues. The V segment lost 9 bases and the J segment 2 bases; nucleotides outside the gene matches: 10. From germline, CDR1 is SNHLY and CDR2 FYNNEI. The CDR3 is CASRRQGGAYEQYF. As DNA, the CDR3 is TGTGCCAGTAGAAGACAGGGTGGAGCCTACGAGCAGTACTTC.

This clonotype came up a few times. The rearrangement uses TRBV10-3 and TRBJ1-1; TRBD1 is a possible D gene (5 bases). In germline, CDR1 is ENHRY, CDR2 SYGVKD. V was shortened by 7 bases and J by 6 bases, with 18 bases between the two germline ends. This CDR3 is built from 14 residues. The CDR3 DNA is TGTGCCATCAATAGACAGCGCACCGGTTCTGAAGCTTTCTTT. This encodes CAINRQRTGSEAFF.

V is TRBV7-8 and J is TRBJ1-2, with D unclear. In germline, CDR1 is SGHVS, CDR2 FQNEAQ. The CDR3 has 14 residues. Trimming pared 5 bases from V and 4 bases from J, leaving 14 bases between. The CDR3 sequence is CASSRNSGPYGYTF. DNA of the CDR3: TGTGCCAGCAGCCGAAATTCCGGGCCCTATGGCTACACCTTC.

The CDR3 nucleotides are TGTGCCAGCAGCTTACCCCGTGCAGAACAGTTCGGCTCCTACGAGCAGTACTTC. Translating gives CASSLPRAEQFGSYEQYF. The J gene is TRBJ2-7, the V gene TRBV7-8; D remains unclear. Germline-derived CDR1 and CDR2 are SGHVS and FQNEAQ. V lost 2 bases and J 0 bases, leaving 20 bases between the germline ends. The length of the CDR3 is 18 residues.

This chain links TRBV6-5 with TRBJ1-2; D gene unclear. There are 15 residues in the CDR3. Trimming left V 8 bases short and J 1 base short, with 17 bases between. The germline gives CDR1 MNHEY, CDR2 SVGAGI. CDR3 sequence: CASVNNRPVNYGYTF. The CDR3 DNA follows: TGTGCCAGCGTCAATAACAGACCAGTTAACTATGGCTACACCTTC.

The chain couples TRBV3-1 to TRBJ2-2, with TRBD1 as a possible D gene (6 bases). This CDR3 is 14 amino acids long. CDR1 and CDR2 from the germline V gene are LGHDT and YNNKEL (reference sequence). V was trimmed by 3 bases and J by 5 bases, leaving 10 bases between them. This CDR3 is CASSQGQRTGELFF. The CDR3 DNA is TGTGCCAGCAGCCAGGGACAAAGGACCGGGGAGCTGTTTTTT.

This chain connects TRBV6-6 to TRBJ2-2; D is uncertain. Germline V gives CDR1 MNHNY, CDR2 SVGAGI (reference sequence). Trimming took 0 bases from V and 4 from J, leaving 15 bases between them. This CDR3 has 17 amino acids. CDR3 in DNA: TGTGCCAGCAGTTACTCGAAAGCCCGACCTAGCACCGGGGAGCTGTTTTTT. It translates to CASSYSKARPSTGELFF.

The chain employs TRBV20-1 and TRBJ2-1; 8 bases align to TRBD2. Germline V gene data show CDR1 as DFQATT and CDR2 as SNEGSKA (reference sequence). The V gene end was trimmed by 6 bases and the J gene end by 0 bases; junction bases not matched to a gene: 4. The CDR3 spans 14 residues. The chain's CDR3 is CSAQTSVSYNEQFF. The CDR3 DNA reads as TGCAGTGCCCAGACTAGCGTCTCCTACAATGAGCAGTTCTTC.

This clonotype turned up a few times. The genes are TRBV20-1 and TRBJ1-1, with a weak D call TRBD1 (5 bases). Germline values: CDR1 DFQATT, CDR2 SNEGSKA (reference sequence). The CDR3 totals 12 residues. Trimming left V 3 bases short and J 11 bases short, with 16 bases between. The CDR3 here is CSARNSNRGAFF. CDR3 nucleotide sequence: TGCAGTGCTAGGAACTCAAACCGGGGGGCTTTCTTT.

J is TRBJ2-1 and V is TRBV7-3, with unresolved D. The germline V gene encodes CDR1 SGHTA and CDR2 FQGTGA. The CDR3 extends over 13 amino acids. Trimming cost V 4 bases and J 7 bases, with 11 bases left between them. In DNA, the CDR3 is TGTGCCAGCAGCTCCGCTGGGTCAAATGAGCAGTTCTTC. Encoded protein: CASSSAGSNEQFF.

This clonotype was observed a few times. The V and J genes are TRBV18 and TRBJ1-2; a possible D gene is TRBD1 (5 bases). This CDR3 is 15 amino acids long. Trimming took off 0 bases at V and 3 bases at J, with 11 bases between the two ends. The germline CDR1 and CDR2 sequences are KGHSH and LQKENI. This CDR3 is CASSPPEGLDYGYTF. Here the CDR3 DNA reads TGTGCCAGCTCACCACCGGAGGGGTTGGACTATGGCTACACCTTC.

This sequence joins TRBV20-1 and TRBJ2-1; TRBD2 might be the D (6 bases). V was pared by 0 bases and J by 2 bases, with 14 bases between. Germline lookup yields CDR1 DFQATT and CDR2 SNEGSKA (reference sequence). The CDR3 length is 16 residues. CDR3 DNA sequence: TGCAGTGCTAGAGATATAACGGGGGTGGCCTACAATGAGCAGTTCTTC. The encoded protein is CSARDITGVAYNEQFF.

This clonotype was found a few times. The V and J genes are TRBV25-1 and TRBJ2-4; D not resolved. The germline V gene has CDR1 MGHDK and CDR2 SYGVNS. This CDR3 contains 14 residues. The V end was cut by 4 bases, the J end by 4 bases, with 11 bases between. CDR3 sequence: CASSVFRGKNIQYF. CDR3 coding DNA: TGTGCCAGCAGTGTCTTTCGCGGAAAAAACATTCAGTACTTC.

This clonotype was observed a handful of times. The chain links TRBV5-1 to TRBJ2-3; D remains ambiguous. Trimming removed 0 bases from V and 9 bases from J, with 11 bases in between. The CDR3 spans 13 residues. The germline gives CDR1 SGHRS, CDR2 YFSETQ. CDR3 DNA sequence: TGCGCCAGCAGCTTGGAACGGCGCCGAACGCAGTATTTT. The encoded protein is CASSLERRRTQYF.

V and J are TRBV6-5 and TRBJ2-7, with no clear D. This CDR3 is 11 amino acids long. Germline CDR1 and CDR2: MNHEY and SVGAGI. The germline V and J ends were trimmed by 11 bases and 7 bases, with 15 bases remaining between them. This chain's CDR3 is CAVQVYNEQYF. DNA for the CDR3: TGTGCCGTCCAGGTTTACAATGAGCAGTACTTC.

J is TRBJ1-6 and V is TRBV12-3 or TRBV12-4; TRBD1 aligns across 9 bases. The junction had 10 bases not matched to a gene; V was cut back by 5 bases and J by 8 bases. CDR3 size: 16 residues. In DNA form, the CDR3 reads TGTGCCAGCAGTCCCGGACAGGGGCATCCGTATTCACCCCTCCACTTT. Translated: CASSPGQGHPYSPLHF.

As concerns this clonotype: A much larger clone differs by one base, so this may be a read error. The rearrangement joins TRBV4-2 to TRBJ2-2, with a possible D match to TRBD2 (7 bases). CDR1 is LGHNA, CDR2 YNFKEQ, per germline. The CDR3 is 16 amino acids. The DNA for the CDR3 is TGTGCCAGCAGCCCAAGGGGGGGAAGAAACACCGGGGGGCTGTTTTTT. This codes for CASSPRGGRNTGGLFF.

The CDR3 DNA reads as TGTGCCACCAGGACGGACAAGGGTGGCACCGGGGAGCTGTTTTTT. The encoded protein is CATRTDKGGTGELFF. The chain combines TRBV24-1 with TRBJ2-2; possibly TRBD1 for D (5 bases). The germline V and J ends were trimmed by 7 bases and 4 bases, with 15 bases remaining between them. This CDR3 is 15 amino acids long. Germline CDR1 KGHDR, CDR2 SFDVKD.

The J gene is TRBJ1-5, the V gene TRBV20-1; 7 nucleotides agree with TRBD1. With V trimmed by 6 bases and J by 4 bases, 12 bases remained unmatched. Germline V gene sequence: CDR1 DFQATT, CDR2 SNEGSKA (reference sequence). This CDR3 has 15 amino acids. The CDR3 nucleotides read TGCAGTGCGCTTGTAGGAGGGGGCCATAATCAGCCCCAGCATTTT. Encoded protein: CSALVGGGHNQPQHF.

The genes are TRBV7-3 and TRBJ2-1; either TRBD1 or TRBD2 may supply D (5 bases each). Germline-derived CDR1 and CDR2 are SGHTA and FQGTGA. CDR3 length equals 20 residues. Deletions cut 5 bases from V and 5 bases from J, with 31 bases between. The CDR3 is CASSPGTRRLYRNVNNEQFF. The CDR3 coding sequence is TGTGCCAGCAGCCCCGGGACGAGAAGGCTGTACCGAAATGTTAACAATGAGCAGTTCTTC.

A few counts support this clonotype. In DNA form, the CDR3 reads TGTGCCAGCAGCGTAGTTCCCCACGGTCAGCCCCAGCATTTT. Residues: CASSVVPHGQPQHF. The chain combines TRBV9 with TRBJ1-5, with D uncertain. This CDR3 contains 14 residues. Trimming took 0 bases from V and 6 from J, leaving 10 bases between them. Germline-derived CDR1 and CDR2 are SGDLS and YYNGEE.

Of note for this clonotype: The germline gene is not matched at one end of the junction; a read error may be the cause. This chain connects TRBV7-9 to TRBJ2-7; no clear D. The germline V gene has CDR1 SEHNR and CDR2 FQNEAQ (reference sequence). This CDR3 is 14 amino acids long. The chain's CDR3 is CASSLGINPYEQYF. In nucleotides, the CDR3 is TGTGCCAGTAGCTTAGGAATCAATCCCTACGAGCAGTACTTC.